The sequence of this T cell receptor (beta chain) was determined in a study of blood T cell repertoires in COVID-19. Overall study context: The origin of the acute and convalescent COVID-19 samples was the United States, Italy and Spain.

A Seattle source enrolled patients during active infection and followed them longitudinally. Data came from immunoSEQ multiplex PCR; TCRdb stores just in-frame clones and leaves some out. The sample has about 260,000 clones; around 90% are singletons. The junction had 7 bases not matched to a gene; V was cut back by 0 bases and J by 2 bases. Germline-derived CDR1 and CDR2 are SGHAT and FQNNGV. CDR3 size: 17 residues. V usage is TRBV11-2 and J usage is TRBJ2-1, with 7 positions matching TRBD2. The receptor comes from a person aged 18-30 years with COVID-19, enrolled during active disease. The material sequenced was peripheral blood. CDR3 DNA: TGTGCCAGCAGCTTAGATAAGGCTAGCGGAACCTACAATGAGCAGTTCTTC. It encodes CASSLDKASGTYNEQFF.